This is a list of T cell receptor beta chains from one sample in a study of long-term antiretroviral therapy in people with HIV. Clones were read by immunoSEQ multiplex PCR, and TCRdb kept only the in-frame ones, dropping some. Here the sample spans 15,000 to 20,000 clones, roughly nine tenths being singletons. The sequences come from unsorted PBMCs, collected 4.2 years after starting antiretroviral therapy. These receptors all stem from a middle-aged man with HIV. Both conserved end residues are part of each CDR3. The D gene is left open where the match is weak. Clone size, where shown, is once, few, many, or a class for clones that have expanded.

d_call j_call cdr3_length clone_size v_call cdr3_aa cdr3_nt
- TRBJ1-1 13 medium-sized TRBV6-5 CASSTGHNTEAFF TGTGCCAGCAGCACCGGACACAACACTGAAGCTTTCTTT
TRBD1 TRBJ1-4 16 - TRBV11-2 CASSSFQGGTNEKLFF TGTGCCAGCAGCTCCTTCCAGGGGGGCACTAATGAAAAACTGTTTTTT
- TRBJ1-2 13 - TRBV28 CASSYLDSDGYTF TGTGCCAGCAGTTACTTGGACAGTGATGGCTACACCTTC
TRBD2 TRBJ2-7 15 - TRBV6-5 CASSYSDSGGYEQYF TGTGCCAGCAGTTACTCGGATAGCGGGGGATACGAGCAGTACTTC
TRBD2 TRBJ2-3 16 - TRBV5-1 CASSPGTSGGADTQYF TGCGCCAGCAGCCCCGGGACTAGCGGGGGGGCAGATACGCAGTATTTT
- TRBJ2-2 13 once TRBV7-3 CASSQGTTGELFF TGTGCCAGCAGCCAAGGGACCACCGGGGAGCTGTTTTTT
TRBD1 TRBJ1-2 18 - TRBV28 CASSPGRYRTGLNYGYTF TGTGCCAGCAGTCCCGGCCGATACAGGACAGGACTGAACTATGGCTACACCTTC
TRBD1 TRBJ2-7 13 few TRBV11-2 CASSLGQGGEQYF TGTGCCAGCAGCCTGGGACAGGGGGGGGAGCAGTACTTC
TRBD2 TRBJ2-3 13 - TRBV6-5 CASSSGGADTQYF TGTGCCAGCAGCAGCGGGGGGGCTGATACGCAGTATTTT
TRBD2 TRBJ2-1 17 - TRBV4-1 CASSQESSGGDYNEQFF TGCGCCAGCAGCCAAGAGTCTAGCGGGGGGGACTACAATGAGCAGTTCTTC
- TRBJ2-7 14 - TRBV6-6 CASSATGNSYEQYF TGTGCCAGCAGTGCCACAGGGAACTCCTACGAGCAGTACTTC
TRBD1 TRBJ2-1 16 - TRBV13 CASSLDRGSSYNEQFF TGTGCCAGCAGCTTGGACAGGGGGAGCTCCTACAATGAGCAGTTCTTC
- TRBJ2-2 15 - TRBV5-6 CASSLGGLATGELFF TGTGCCAGCAGCTTGGGGGGTCTAGCCACCGGGGAGCTGTTTTTT
- TRBJ2-1 15 - TRBV13 CASSLIQGTYNEQFF TGTGCCAGCAGCTTAATCCAGGGCACCTACAATGAGCAGTTCTTC
- TRBJ2-2 15 - TRBV7-2 CASSFLASNTGELFF TGTGCCAGCAGCTTCTTGGCGTCGAACACCGGGGAGCTGTTTTTT
- TRBJ1-1 13 - TRBV5-5 CASSNAARTEAFF TGTGCCAGCAGCAACGCGGCGCGAACTGAAGCTTTCTTT
TRBD1 TRBJ1-1 14 - TRBV30 CAWSVRRQGTEAFF TGTGCCTGGAGTGTACGAAGACAGGGCACTGAAGCTTTCTTT
- TRBJ2-2 13 few TRBV10-3 CAISRENTGELFF TGTGCCATCAGTAGGGAGAACACCGGGGAGCTGTTTTTT
TRBD1 TRBJ1-1 14 - TRBV27 CASTGTGPNTEAFF TGTGCCAGCACTGGGACAGGGCCGAACACTGAAGCTTTCTTT
- TRBJ2-2 13 - TRBV5-1 CASSTQGTGELFF TGCGCCAGCAGTACCCAGGGCACCGGGGAGCTGTTTTTT
- TRBJ2-7 13 few TRBV4-2 CASSQDRSYEQYF TGTGCCAGCAGCCAAGATAGGAGCTACGAGCAGTACTTC
- TRBJ1-2 15 once TRBV30 CAVGGRPPFGYGYTF TGTGCGGTGGGGGGCAGGCCGCCTTTCGGCTATGGCTACACCTTC
TRBD1 TRBJ1-5 15 - TRBV4-3 CASSQDSGGGQPQHF TGCGCCAGCAGCCAAGATTCAGGGGGCGGTCAGCCCCAGCATTTT
TRBD2 TRBJ2-1 14 - TRBV30 CAWSAGTSGAKQFF TGTGCCTGGAGTGCCGGGACTAGCGGGGCCAAGCAGTTCTTC
TRBD2 TRBJ2-7 14 few TRBV4-2 CASSQGTSELEQYF TGTGCCAGCAGCCAAGGTACTAGCGAATTGGAGCAGTACTTC
- TRBJ2-7 14 - TRBV9 CASSSSGQSYEQYF TGTGCCAGCAGCTCCTCCGGACAGTCCTACGAGCAGTACTTC
- TRBJ2-2 14 - TRBV19 CASSTTANTGELFF TGTGCCAGTAGTACTACAGCGAACACCGGGGAGCTGTTTTTT
- TRBJ1-1 13 - TRBV30 CAWTGGMNTEAFF TGTGCCTGGACCGGGGGAATGAACACTGAAGCTTTCTTT
TRBD2 TRBJ2-3 15 - TRBV19 CASSITSGGTDTQYF TGTGCCAGTAGTATTACCAGCGGGGGGACAGATACGCAGTATTTT
- TRBJ2-7 15 - TRBV30 CAWSTSWGARYEQYF TGTGCCTGGAGTACCTCATGGGGGGCGCGGTACGAGCAGTACTTC
TRBD1 TRBJ2-3 17 - TRBV4-2 CASSQVPRTGSTDTQYF TGTGCCAGCAGCCAAGTACCCCGGACAGGGAGCACAGATACGCAGTATTTT
- TRBJ1-4 13 - TRBV12-5 CASGGGTNEKLFF TGTGCTAGTGGGGGTGGAACTAATGAAAAACTGTTTTTT
- TRBJ1-2 14 once TRBV19 CASSTYSAAYGYTF TGTGCCAGTAGTACCTATTCGGCGGCATATGGCTACACCTTC